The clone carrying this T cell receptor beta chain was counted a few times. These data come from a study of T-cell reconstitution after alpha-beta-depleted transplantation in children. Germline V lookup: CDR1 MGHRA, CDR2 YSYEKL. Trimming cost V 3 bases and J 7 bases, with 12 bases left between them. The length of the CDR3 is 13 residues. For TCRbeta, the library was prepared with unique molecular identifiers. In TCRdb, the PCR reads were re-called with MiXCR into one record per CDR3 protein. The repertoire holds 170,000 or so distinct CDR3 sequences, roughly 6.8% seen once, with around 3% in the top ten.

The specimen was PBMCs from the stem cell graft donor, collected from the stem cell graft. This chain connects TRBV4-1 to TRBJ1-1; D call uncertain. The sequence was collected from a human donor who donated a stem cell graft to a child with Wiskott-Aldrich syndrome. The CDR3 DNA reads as TGCGCCAGCAGCCACCCCAGGCCTCATGAAGCTTTCTTT. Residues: CASSHPRPHEAFF.